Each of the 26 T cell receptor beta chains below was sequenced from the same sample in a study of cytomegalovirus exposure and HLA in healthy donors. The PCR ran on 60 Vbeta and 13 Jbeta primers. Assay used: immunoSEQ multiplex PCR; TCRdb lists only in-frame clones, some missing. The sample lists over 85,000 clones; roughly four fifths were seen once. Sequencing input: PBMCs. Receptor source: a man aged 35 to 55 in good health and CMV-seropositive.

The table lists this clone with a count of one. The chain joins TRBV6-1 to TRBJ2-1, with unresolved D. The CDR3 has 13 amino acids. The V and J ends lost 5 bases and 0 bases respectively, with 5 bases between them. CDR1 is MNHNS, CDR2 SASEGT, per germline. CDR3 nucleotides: TGTGCCAGCAGTTCGAGCTCCTACAATGAGCAGTTCTTC. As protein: CASSSSSYNEQFF.

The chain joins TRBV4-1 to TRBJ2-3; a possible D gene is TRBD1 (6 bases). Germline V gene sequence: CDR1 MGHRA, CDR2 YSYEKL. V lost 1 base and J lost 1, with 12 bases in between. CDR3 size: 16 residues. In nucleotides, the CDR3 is TGCGCCAGCAGCCAAGGGTGGGGGCTCGGCACAGATACGCAGTATTTT. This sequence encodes CASSQGWGLGTDTQYF.

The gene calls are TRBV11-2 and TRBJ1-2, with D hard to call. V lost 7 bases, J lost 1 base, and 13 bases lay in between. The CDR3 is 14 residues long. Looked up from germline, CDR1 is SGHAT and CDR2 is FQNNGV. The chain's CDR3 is CASTRRSNNYGYTF. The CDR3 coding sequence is TGTGCCAGCACCCGGCGGTCGAATAACTATGGCTACACCTTC. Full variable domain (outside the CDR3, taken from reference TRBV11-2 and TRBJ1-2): EAGVAQSPRYKIIEKRQSVAFWCNPISGHATLYWYQQILGQGPKLLIQFQNNGVVDDSQLPKDRFSAERLKGVDSTLKIQPAKLEDSAVYLCASTRRSNNYGYTFGSGTRLTVV.

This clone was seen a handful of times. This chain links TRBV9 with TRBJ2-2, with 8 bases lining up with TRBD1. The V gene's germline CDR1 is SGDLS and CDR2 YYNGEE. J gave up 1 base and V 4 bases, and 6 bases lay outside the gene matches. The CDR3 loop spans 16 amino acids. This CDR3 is CASSPRTGLNTGELFF. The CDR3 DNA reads TGTGCCAGCAGCCCCCGGACAGGGCTGAACACCGGGGAGCTGTTTTTT. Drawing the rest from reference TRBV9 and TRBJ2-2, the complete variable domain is DSGVTQTPKHLITATGQRVTLRCSPRSGDLSVYWYQQSLDQGLQFLIQYYNGEERAKGNILERFSAQQFPDLHSELNLSSLELGDSALYFCASSPRTGLNTGELFFGEGSRLTVL.

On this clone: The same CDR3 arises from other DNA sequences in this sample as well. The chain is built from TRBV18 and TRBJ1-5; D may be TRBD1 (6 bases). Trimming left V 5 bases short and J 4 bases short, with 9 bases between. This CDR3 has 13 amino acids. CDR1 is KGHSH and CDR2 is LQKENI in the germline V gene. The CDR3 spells CASSADRNQPQHF. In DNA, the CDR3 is TGTGCCAGCTCAGCTGACAGGAATCAGCCCCAGCATTTT. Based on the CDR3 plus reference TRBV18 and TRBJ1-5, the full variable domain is NAGVMQNPRHLVRRRGQEARLRCSPMKGHSHVYWYRQLPEEGLKFMVYLQKENIIDESGMPKERFSAEFPKEGPSILRIQQVVRGDSAAYFCASSADRNQPQHFGDGTRLSIL.

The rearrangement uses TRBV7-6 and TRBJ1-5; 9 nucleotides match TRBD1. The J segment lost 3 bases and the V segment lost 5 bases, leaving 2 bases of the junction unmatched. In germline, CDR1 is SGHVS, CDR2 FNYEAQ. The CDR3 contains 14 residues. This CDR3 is CASSRTGDNQPQHF. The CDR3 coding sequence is TGTGCCAGCAGCCGGACAGGGGACAATCAGCCCCAGCATTTT.

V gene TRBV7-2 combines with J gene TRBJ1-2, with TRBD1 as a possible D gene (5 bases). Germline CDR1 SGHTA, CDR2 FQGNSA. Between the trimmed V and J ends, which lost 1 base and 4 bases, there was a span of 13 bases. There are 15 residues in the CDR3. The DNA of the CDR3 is TGTGCCAGCAGCTTAGTCGCAGGGTCGACCTATGGCTACACCTTC. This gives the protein CASSLVAGSTYGYTF.

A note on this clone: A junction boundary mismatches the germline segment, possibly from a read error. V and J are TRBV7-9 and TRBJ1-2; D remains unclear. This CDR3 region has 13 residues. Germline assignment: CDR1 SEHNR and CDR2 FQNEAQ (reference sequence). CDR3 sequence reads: CSSSLDAPRGYTF. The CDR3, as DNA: TGTTCCAGCAGCTTAGACGCTCCTAGAGGCTACACCTTC.

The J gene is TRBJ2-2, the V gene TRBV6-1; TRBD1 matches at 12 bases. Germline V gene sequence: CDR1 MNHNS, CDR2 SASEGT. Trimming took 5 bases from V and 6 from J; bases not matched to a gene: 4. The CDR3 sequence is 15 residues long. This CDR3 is CASSWDRGQAGELFF. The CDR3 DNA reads TGTGCCAGCAGTTGGGACAGGGGGCAAGCCGGGGAGCTGTTTTTT.

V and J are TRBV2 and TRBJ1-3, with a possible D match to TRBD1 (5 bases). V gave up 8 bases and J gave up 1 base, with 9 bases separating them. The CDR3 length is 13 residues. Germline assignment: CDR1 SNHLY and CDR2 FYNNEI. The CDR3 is CASGRASGNTIYF. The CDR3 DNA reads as TGTGCCAGCGGCAGGGCGTCTGGAAACACCATATATTTT.

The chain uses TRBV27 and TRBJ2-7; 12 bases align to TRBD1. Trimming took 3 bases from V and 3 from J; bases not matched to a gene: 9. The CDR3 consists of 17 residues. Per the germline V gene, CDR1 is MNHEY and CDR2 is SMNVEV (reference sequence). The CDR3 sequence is CASSFRLRDRGHYEQYF. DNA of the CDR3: TGTGCCAGCAGTTTTCGTCTCCGGGACAGGGGGCACTACGAGCAGTACTTC.

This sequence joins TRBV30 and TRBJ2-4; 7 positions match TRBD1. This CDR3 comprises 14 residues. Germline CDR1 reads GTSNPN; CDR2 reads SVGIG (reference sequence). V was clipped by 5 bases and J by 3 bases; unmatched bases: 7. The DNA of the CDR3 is TGTGCCTGGGAGACAGGGTCAGGCAAAAACATTCAGTACTTC. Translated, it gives CAWETGSGKNIQYF.

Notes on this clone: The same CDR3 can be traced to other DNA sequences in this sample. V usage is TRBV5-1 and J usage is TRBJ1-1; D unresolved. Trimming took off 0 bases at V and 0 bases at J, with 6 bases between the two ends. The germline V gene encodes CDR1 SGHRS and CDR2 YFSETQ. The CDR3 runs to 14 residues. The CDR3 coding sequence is TGCGCCAGCAGCTTGGACAGAGTGAACACTGAAGCTTTCTTT. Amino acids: CASSLDRVNTEAFF.

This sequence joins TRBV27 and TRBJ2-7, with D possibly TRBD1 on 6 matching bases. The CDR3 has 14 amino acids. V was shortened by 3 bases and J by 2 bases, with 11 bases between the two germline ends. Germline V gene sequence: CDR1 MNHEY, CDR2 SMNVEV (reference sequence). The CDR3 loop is CASSLLGDTYEQYF. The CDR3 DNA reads TGTGCCAGCAGTTTGTTAGGGGACACCTACGAGCAGTACTTC.

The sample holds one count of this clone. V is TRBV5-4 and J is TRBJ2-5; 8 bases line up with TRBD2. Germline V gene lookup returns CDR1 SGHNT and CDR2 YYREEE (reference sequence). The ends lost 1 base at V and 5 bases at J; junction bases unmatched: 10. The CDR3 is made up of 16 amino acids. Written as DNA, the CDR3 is TGTGCCAGCAGCTTGACGGGGGGGCCGGAGGGGGAGACCCAGTACTTC. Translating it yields CASSLTGGPEGETQYF.

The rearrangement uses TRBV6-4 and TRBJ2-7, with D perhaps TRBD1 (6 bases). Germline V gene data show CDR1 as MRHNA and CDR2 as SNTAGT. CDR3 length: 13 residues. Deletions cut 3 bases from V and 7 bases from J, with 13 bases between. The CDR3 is CASSEQGLKEQYF. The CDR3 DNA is TGTGCCAGCAGTGAACAGGGTCTGAAGGAGCAGTACTTC.

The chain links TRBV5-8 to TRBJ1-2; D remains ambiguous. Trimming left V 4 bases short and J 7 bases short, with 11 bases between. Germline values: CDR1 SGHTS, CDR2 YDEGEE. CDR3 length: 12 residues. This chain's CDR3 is CASSPFGGGYTF. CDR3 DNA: TGTGCCAGCAGCCCTTTTGGAGGTGGCTACACCTTC.

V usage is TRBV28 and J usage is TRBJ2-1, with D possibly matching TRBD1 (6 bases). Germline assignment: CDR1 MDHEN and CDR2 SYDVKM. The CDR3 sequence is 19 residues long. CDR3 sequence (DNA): TGTGCGAGTTTTCCAACCAGGGGCCGATATCGGAGCTCCTACAATGAGCAGTTCTTC. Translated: CASFPTRGRYRSSYNEQFF.

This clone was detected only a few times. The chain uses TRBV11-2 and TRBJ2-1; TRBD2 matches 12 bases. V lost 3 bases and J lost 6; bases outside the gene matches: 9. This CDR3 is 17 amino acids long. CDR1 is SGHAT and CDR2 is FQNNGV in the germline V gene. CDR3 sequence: CASSFPLAGGPINEQFF. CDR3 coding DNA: TGTGCCAGCAGCTTCCCGCTAGCGGGGGGGCCAATCAATGAGCAGTTCTTC.

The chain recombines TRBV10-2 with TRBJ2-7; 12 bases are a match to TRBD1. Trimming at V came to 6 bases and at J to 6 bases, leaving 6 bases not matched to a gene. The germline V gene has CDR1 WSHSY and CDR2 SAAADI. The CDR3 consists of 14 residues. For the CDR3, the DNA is TGCGCCAGCAGGGAAGGGACAGGGGGCGGCGAGCAGTACTTC. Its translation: CASREGTGGGEQYF.

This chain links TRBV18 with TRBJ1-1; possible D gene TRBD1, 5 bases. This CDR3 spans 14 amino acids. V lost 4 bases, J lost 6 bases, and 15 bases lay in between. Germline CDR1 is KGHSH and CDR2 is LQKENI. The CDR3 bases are TGTGCCAGCTCACGACCGGCAGGGATAGCTGAAGCTTTCTTT. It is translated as CASSRPAGIAEAFF.

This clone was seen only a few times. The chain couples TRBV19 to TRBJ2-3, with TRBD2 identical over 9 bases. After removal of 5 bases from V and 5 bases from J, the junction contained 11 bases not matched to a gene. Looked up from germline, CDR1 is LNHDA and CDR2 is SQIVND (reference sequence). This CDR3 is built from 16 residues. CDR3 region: CASSSGREGRGDTQYF. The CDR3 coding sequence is TGTGCCAGTAGTTCCGGGCGGGAGGGCCGTGGAGATACGCAGTATTTT.

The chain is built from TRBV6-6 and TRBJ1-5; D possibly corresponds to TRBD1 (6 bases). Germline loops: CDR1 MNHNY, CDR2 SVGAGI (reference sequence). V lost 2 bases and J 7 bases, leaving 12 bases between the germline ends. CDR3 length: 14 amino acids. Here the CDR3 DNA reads TGTGCCAGCAGTTACGGGACATGGGGCCAGCCCCAGCATTTT. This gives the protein CASSYGTWGQPQHF.

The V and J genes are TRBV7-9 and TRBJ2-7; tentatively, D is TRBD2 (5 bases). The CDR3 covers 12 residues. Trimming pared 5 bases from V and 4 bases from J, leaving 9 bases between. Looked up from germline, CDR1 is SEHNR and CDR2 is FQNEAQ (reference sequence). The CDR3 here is CASSATGYEQYF. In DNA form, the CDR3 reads TGTGCCAGCAGCGCGACGGGGTACGAGCAGTACTTC. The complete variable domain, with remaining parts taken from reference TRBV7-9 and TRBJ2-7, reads DTGVSQNPRHKITKRGQNVTFRCDPISEHNRLYWYRQTLGQGPEFLTYFQNEAQLEKSRLLSDRFSAERPKGSFSTLEIQRTEQGDSAMYLCASSATGYEQYFGPGTRLTVT.

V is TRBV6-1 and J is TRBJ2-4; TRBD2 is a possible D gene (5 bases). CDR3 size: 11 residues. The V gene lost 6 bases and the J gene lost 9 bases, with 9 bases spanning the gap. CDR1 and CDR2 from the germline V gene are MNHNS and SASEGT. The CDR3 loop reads CASRGAGIQYF. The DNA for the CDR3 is TGTGCCAGCAGGGGAGCTGGCATTCAGTACTTC.

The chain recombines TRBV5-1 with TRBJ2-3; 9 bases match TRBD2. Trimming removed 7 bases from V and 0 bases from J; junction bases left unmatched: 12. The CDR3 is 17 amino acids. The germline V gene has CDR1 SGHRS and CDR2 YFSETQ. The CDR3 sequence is CASSQSISGSSTDTQYF. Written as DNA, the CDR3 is TGCGCCAGCTCCCAATCAATTAGCGGGAGTAGCACAGATACGCAGTATTTT.